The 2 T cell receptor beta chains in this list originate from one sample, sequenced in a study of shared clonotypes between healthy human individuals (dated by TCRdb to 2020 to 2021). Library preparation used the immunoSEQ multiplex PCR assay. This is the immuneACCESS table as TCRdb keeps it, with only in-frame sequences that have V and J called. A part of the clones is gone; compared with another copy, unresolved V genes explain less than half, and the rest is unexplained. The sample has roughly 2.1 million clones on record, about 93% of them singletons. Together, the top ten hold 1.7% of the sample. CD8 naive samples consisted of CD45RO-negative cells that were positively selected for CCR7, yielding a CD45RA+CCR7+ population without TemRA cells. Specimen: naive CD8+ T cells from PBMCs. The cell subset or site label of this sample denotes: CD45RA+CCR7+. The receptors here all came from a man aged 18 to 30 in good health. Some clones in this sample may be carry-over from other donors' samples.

The CDR3 here is CASSSGDLGGRVNYGYTF. CDR3 DNA: TGTGCCAGCAGCTCGGGGGATCTGGGAGGGCGCGTTAACTATGGCTACACCTTC. This sequence joins TRBV7-2 and TRBJ1-2; maybe TRBD1 (5 bases). Germline V CDR1 and CDR2: SGHTA, FQGNSA. With 4 bases removed from V and 1 base from J, the gap between germline ends came to 22 bases. This CDR3 has 18 residues.

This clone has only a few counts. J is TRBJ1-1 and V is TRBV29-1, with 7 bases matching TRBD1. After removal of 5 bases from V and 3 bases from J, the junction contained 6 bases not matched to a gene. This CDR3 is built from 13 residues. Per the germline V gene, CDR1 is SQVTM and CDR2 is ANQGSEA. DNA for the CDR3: TGCAGCGTTATGACAGGGTTGGACACTGAAGCTTTCTTT. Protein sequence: CSVMTGLDTEAFF.